This T cell receptor (beta chain) was sequenced for a study of shared clonotypes between healthy human individuals. Whole-study results and caveats: Shared clonotypes: about 5.3% naive CD4, around 4% naive CD8, roughly 2.4% memory CD4, 0.4% memory CD8.

CDR3 length: 15 amino acids. V lost 2 bases and J lost 2, with 13 bases in between. The germline CDR1 and CDR2 sequences are SNHLY and FYNNEI. About this clone: As yet, its antigen is unknown.

The donors were all Caucasian adults (living in Nashville, Tennessee). Replicate PCRs from sorted subsets contained around 200 ng DNA, which is 29,000 or so T cell genomes. Measured with immunoSEQ multiplex PCR; TCRdb has only the in-frame clones, and not every one. The top ten clones hold more than 0.9% of a sample with over 1.4 million clones, around 95% of them seen once. Material for sequencing was naive CD4+ T cells sorted from blood. Sample subset: CD45RA+ positively selected. This receptor was obtained from a man between 25 and 39 years old in good health. V is TRBV2 and J is TRBJ2-7; a possible D gene is TRBD2 (5 bases). The CDR3, as DNA: TGTGCCAGCAGTGAAAACAGACCGGAGGCCTACGAGCAGTACTTC. This translates into CASSENRPEAYEQYF. The full variable domain, in which reference TRBV2 and TRBJ2-7 provide the parts outside the CDR3, is EPEVTQTPSHQVTQMGQEVILRCVPISNHLYFYWYRQILGQKVEFLVSFYNNEISEKSEIFDDQFSVERPDGSNFTLKIRSTKLEDSAMYFCASSENRPEAYEQYFGPGTRLTVT.